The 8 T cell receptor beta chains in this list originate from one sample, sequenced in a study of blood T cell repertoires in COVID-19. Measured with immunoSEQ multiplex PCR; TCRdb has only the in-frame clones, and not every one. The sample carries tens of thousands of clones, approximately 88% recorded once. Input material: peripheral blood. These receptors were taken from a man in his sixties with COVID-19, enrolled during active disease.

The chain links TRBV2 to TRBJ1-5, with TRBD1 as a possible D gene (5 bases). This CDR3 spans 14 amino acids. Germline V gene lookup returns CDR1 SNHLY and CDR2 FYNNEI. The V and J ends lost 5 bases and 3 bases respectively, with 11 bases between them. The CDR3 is CASSSDRYNQPQHF. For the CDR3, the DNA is TGTGCCAGCAGTTCCGACAGATACAATCAGCCCCAGCATTTT.

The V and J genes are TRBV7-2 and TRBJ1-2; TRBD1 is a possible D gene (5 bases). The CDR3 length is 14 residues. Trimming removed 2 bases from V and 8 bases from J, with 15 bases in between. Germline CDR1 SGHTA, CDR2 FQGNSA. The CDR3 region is CASSLQPGDSGYTF. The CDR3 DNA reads TGTGCCAGCAGCTTACAGCCGGGTGACAGCGGCTACACCTTC.

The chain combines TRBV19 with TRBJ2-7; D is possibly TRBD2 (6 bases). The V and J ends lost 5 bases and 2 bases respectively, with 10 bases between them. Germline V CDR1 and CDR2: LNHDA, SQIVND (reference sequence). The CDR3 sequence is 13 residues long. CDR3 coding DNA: TGTGCCAGTAGTCAGCGGGTCCCCTACGAGCAGTACTTC. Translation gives CASSQRVPYEQYF.

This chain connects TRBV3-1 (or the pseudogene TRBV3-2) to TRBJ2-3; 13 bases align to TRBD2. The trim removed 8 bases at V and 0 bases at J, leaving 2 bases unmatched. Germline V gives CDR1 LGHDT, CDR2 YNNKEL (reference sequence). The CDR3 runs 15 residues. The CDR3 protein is CASGTSGVSTDTQYF. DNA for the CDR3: TGTGCCAGCGGGACTAGCGGGGTAAGCACAGATACGCAGTATTTT.

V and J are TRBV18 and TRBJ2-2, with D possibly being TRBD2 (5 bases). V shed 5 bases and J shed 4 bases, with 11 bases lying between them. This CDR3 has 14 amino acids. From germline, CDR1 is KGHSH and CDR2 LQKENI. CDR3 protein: CASSSWTRTGELFF. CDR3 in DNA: TGTGCCAGCTCATCATGGACTCGCACCGGGGAGCTGTTTTTT.

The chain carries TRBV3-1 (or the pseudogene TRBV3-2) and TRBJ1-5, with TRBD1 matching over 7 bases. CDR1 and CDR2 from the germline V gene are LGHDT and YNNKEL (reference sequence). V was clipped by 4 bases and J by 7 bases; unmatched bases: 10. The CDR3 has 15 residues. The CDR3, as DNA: TGTGCCAGCAGCCCCAGGGGGATGGGGGAACAGCCCCAGCATTTT. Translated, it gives CASSPRGMGEQPQHF.

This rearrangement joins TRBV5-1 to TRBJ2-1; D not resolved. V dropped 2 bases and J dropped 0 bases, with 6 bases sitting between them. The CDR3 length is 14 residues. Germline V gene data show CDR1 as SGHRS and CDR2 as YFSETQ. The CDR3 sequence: CASSLTYSYNEQFF. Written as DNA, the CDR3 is TGCGCCAGCAGCTTAACTTACTCCTACAATGAGCAGTTCTTC. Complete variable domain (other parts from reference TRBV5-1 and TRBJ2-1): KAGVTQTPRYLIKTRGQQVTLSCSPISGHRSVSWYQQTPGQGLQFLFEYFSETQRNKGNFPGRFSGRQFSNSRSEMNVSTLELGDSALYLCASSLTYSYNEQFFGPGTRLTVL.

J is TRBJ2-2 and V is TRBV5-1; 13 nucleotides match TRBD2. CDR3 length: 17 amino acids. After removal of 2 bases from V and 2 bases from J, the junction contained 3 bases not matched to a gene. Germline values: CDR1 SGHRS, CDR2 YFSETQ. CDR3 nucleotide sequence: TGCGCCAGCAGCTTCGGGACTAGCGGGATTAACACCGGGGAGCTGTTTTTT. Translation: CASSFGTSGINTGELFF. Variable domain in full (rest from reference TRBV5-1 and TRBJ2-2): KAGVTQTPRYLIKTRGQQVTLSCSPISGHRSVSWYQQTPGQGLQFLFEYFSETQRNKGNFPGRFSGRQFSNSRSEMNVSTLELGDSALYLCASSFGTSGINTGELFFGEGSRLTVL.